In this sample, the clone carrying this T cell receptor beta chain turned up once. Method: immunoSEQ multiplex PCR; TCRdb's copy keeps in-frame clones and lacks some. The sample yields 2 million to 2.5 million clones, approximately 95% seen once. This specimen comes from a study of shared clonotypes between healthy human individuals. Study-level information: The study drew on a couple of women and three men aged 18 to 49 as donors.

CDR3 length: 18 residues. Per the germline V gene, CDR1 is SGHVS and CDR2 is FNYEAQ. V gave up 5 bases and J gave up 0 bases, with 17 bases separating them. The TCR was taken from a man aged 18 to 30 in good health. Some clones in this sample may be carry-over from other donors' samples. This sequence joins TRBV7-6 and TRBJ2-6, with D possibly TRBD1 on 6 matching bases. The sequenced sample was naive CD4+ T cells from PBMCs. The subset: CD45RA+ positively selected. Here the CDR3 reads CASSLQLARGSGANVLTF. The CDR3 DNA is TGTGCCAGCAGCCTGCAGTTGGCCAGGGGCTCTGGGGCCAACGTCCTGACTTTC.